The rows below give T cell receptor beta chains drawn from one sample of a study of tumor-infiltrating lymphocytes in primary liver carcinoma. One entry per CDR3 protein results from TCRdb running MiXCR on the multiplex PCR reads. The table shows 250,000 to 350,000 distinct CDR3 sequences, with around 50% occurring only once. Sequenced: peripheral blood. These receptor sequences come from a woman in her twenties or thirties with primary liver carcinoma and hepatitis B virus infection. The CDR3 runs from the conserved cysteine through the conserved F or W. The D gene is left open where the match is weak. Clone size appears in some rows only: once, few, many, or a class for an expanded clone.

j_call v_call clone_size d_call cdr3_aa cdr3_nt
TRBJ2-7 TRBV28 few TRBD2 CASSLQTSGRTYEQYF TGTGCCAGCAGTTTACAGACTAGCGGGAGAACCTACGAGCAGTACTTC
TRBJ2-7 TRBV6-6 - - CASSYPGFKNEQYF TGTGCCAGCAGTTACCCCGGGTTTAAAAACGAGCAGTACTTC
TRBJ2-1 TRBV7-9 once TRBD1 CASSWETGPNNEKFF TGTGCCAGCAGCTGGGAGACAGGGCCCAACAATGAGAAGTTCTTC
TRBJ2-7 TRBV11-2 - - CTSSLGSGPYEQYF TGTACCAGCAGCTTAGGGTCGGGACCCTATGAGCAGTACTTC
TRBJ2-2 TRBV6-2/TRBV6-3 few TRBD1 CASRTWTGRTLGTWELFF TGTGCCAGCAGAACCTGGACAGGGAGGACGTTAGGGACCTGGGAGCTGTTTTTT
TRBJ1-1 TRBV12-3/TRBV12-4 - - CVSSFRGAGTEAFF TGTGTCAGCAGTTTCCGGGGTGCTGGCACTGAAGCTTTCTTT
TRBJ2-1 TRBV11-3 many - CASSSPNLGYNEQFF TGTGCCAGCAGCTCCCCAAATCTGGGATACAATGAGCAGTTCTTC
TRBJ2-3 TRBV29-1 - - CSVGTWGTDTQYF TGCAGCGTTGGGACATGGGGCACAGATACGCAGTATTTT
TRBJ2-6 TRBV12-3/TRBV12-4 - - CASQGGRGAFGANVLTF TGTGCCAGCCAGGGGGGACGGGGGGCGTTTGGGGCCAACGTCCTGACTTTC
TRBJ2-2 TRBV29-1 - - CSVAVSGTEELFF TGCAGCGTTGCGGTATCTGGGACCGAGGAGCTGTTTTTT
TRBJ2-7 TRBV5-6 few - CASSLVSEDEQYF TGTGCCAGCAGCTTGGTTTCTGAGGACGAGCAGTACTTC
TRBJ2-7 TRBV4-3 - - CASSPRTTSYEQYF TGCGCCAGCAGCCCCCGGACAACCTCCTACGAGCAGTACTTC
TRBJ2-7 TRBV4-1 few TRBD1 CASSQTGDWGEQYF TGCGCCAGCAGCCAAACAGGGGATTGGGGCGAGCAGTACTTC
TRBJ2-2 TRBV11-3 once - CASREQGTILSGELFF TGTGCCAGCCGCGAACAGGGCACCATACTGTCCGGGGAGCTGTTTTTT
TRBJ2-3 TRBV5-4 - TRBD2 CVSSLVFGTSEDTQYF TGTGTCAGCAGCTTGGTCTTCGGGACTAGCGAGGATACGCAGTATTTT
TRBJ2-1 TRBV11-2 - - CASNLVGTYNEQFF TGCGCCAGCAACTTAGTAGGGACCTACAATGAGCAGTTCTTC
TRBJ2-7 TRBV28 few - CASSRIGPGVEDEQYF TGTGCCAGCAGCCGCATTGGGCCCGGTGTGGAGGACGAGCAGTACTTC
TRBJ1-5 TRBV6-2/TRBV6-3 - TRBD1 CASSQDRLSNQLQHF TGTGCCAGCAGCCAGGACAGGCTAAGCAATCAGCTCCAGCATTTT
TRBJ2-2 TRBV6-5 - TRBD1 CTSSLDRGDTGELFF TGTACCAGCAGTTTAGACAGGGGTGACACCGGGGAGCTGTTTTTT
TRBJ2-1 TRBV7-9 - - CASSGGVQGYNEQFF TGTGCCAGCAGCGGGGGAGTACAGGGCTACAATGAGCAGTTCTTC
TRBJ2-6 TRBV6-5 - TRBD1 CVSTRQPGQGAGGANVLTF TGTGTCAGCACTCGACAACCGGGACAGGGGGCCGGTGGGGCCAACGTCCTGACTTTC
TRBJ2-2 TRBV11-3 once - CASSTTAFGSTRELFF TGTGCCAGCAGCACGACAGCCTTTGGATCCACCAGGGAGCTGTTTTTT